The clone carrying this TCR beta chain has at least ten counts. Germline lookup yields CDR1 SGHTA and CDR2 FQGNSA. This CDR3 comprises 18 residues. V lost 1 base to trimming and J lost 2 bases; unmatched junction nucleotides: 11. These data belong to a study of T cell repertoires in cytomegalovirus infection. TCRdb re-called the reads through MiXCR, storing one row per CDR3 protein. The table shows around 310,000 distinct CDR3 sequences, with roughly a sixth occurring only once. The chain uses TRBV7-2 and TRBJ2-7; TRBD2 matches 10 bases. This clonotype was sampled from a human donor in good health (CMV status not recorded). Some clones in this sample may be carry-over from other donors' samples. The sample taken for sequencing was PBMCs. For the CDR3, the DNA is TGTGCCAGCAGCTTAGTTCCAGCGGGGGGGCGTCTCCCCTACGAGCAGTACTTC. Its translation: CASSLVPAGGRLPYEQYF.